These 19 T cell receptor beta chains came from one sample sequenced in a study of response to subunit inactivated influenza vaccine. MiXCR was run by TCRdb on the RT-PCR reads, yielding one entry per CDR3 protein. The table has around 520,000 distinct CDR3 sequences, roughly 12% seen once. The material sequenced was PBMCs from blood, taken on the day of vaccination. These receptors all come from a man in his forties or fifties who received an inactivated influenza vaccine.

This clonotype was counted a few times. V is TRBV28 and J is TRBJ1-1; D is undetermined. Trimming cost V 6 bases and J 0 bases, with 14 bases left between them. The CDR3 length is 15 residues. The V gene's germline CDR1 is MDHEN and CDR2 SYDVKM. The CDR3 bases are TGTGCCAGCAGCCCCCCAAGGAGCATGAACACTGAAGCTTTCTTT. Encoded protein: CASSPPRSMNTEAFF.

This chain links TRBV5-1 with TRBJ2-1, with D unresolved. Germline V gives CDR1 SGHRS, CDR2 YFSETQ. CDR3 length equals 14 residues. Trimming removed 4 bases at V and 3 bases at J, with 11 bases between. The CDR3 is CASSQPGSYNEQFF. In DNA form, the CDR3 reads TGCGCCAGCAGCCAACCGGGCAGCTACAATGAGCAGTTCTTC.

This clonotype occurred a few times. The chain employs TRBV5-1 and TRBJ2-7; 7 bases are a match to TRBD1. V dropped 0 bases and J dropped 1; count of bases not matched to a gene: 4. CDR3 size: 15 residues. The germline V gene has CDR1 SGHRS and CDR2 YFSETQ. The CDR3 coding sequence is TGCGCCAGCAGCTTGGACGGGACAGCGTCCTACGAGCAGTACTTC. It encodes CASSLDGTASYEQYF.

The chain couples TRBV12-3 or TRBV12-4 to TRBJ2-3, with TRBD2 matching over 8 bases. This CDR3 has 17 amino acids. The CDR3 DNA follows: TGTACCTTCTCCCCAGGTGGCGGGAGGCCTAGGGCAGATACGCAGTATTTT. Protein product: CTFSPGGGRPRADTQYF.

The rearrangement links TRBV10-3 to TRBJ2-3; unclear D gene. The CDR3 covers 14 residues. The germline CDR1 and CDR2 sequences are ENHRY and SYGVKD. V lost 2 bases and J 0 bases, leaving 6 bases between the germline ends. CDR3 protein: CAISEGRSTDTQYF. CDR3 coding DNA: TGTGCCATCAGTGAGGGACGAAGCACAGATACGCAGTATTTT.

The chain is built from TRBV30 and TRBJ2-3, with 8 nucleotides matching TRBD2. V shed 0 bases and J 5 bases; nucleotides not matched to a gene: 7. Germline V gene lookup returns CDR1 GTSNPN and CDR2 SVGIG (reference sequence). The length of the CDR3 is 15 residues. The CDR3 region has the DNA TGTGCCTGGAGTGTACTCGGGAGGGCCGTAGATACGCAGTATTTT. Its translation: CAWSVLGRAVDTQYF. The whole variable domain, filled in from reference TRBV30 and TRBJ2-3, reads SQTIHQWPATLVQPVGSPLSLECTVEGTSNPNLYWYRQAAGRGLQLLFYSVGIGQISSEVPQNLSASRPQDRQFILSSKKLLLSDSGFYLCAWSVLGRAVDTQYFGPGTRLTVL.

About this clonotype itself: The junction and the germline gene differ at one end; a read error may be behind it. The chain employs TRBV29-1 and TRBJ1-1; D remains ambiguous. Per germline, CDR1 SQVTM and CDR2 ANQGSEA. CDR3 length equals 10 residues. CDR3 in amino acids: CSVTHTEASF. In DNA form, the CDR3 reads TGCAGCGTTACTCACACTGAAGCTTCCTTT.

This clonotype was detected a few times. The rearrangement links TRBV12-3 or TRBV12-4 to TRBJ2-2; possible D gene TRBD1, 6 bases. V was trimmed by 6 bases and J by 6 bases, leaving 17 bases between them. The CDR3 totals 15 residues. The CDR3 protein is CASSLSTGAPGELFF. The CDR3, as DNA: TGTGCCAGCAGCCTATCGACAGGCGCCCCCGGGGAGCTGTTTTTT.

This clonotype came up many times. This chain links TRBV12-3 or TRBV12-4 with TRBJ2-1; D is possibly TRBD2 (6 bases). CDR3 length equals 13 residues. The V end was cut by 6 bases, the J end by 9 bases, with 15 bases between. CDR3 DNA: TGTGCCAGCAGCCGCTGGAGGGCGAGTGAGCAGTTCTTC. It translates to CASSRWRASEQFF.

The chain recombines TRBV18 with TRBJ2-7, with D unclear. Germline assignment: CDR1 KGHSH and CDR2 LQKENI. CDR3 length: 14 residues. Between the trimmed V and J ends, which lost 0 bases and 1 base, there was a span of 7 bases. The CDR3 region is CASSPPSTSYEQYF. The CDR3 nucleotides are TGTGCCAGCTCACCACCGTCCACATCCTACGAGCAGTACTTC.

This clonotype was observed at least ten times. The CDR3 nucleotides are TGCGCCAGCAGCCATCGACAGGGGCAGGGAGGTACGCAGTATTTT. Translation: CASSHRQGQGGTQYF. The rearrangement uses TRBV4-1 and TRBJ2-3, with TRBD1 matching over 8 bases. The CDR3 covers 15 residues. Germline V CDR1 and CDR2: MGHRA, YSYEKL. The J segment lost 8 bases and the V segment lost 3 bases, leaving 10 bases of the junction unmatched.

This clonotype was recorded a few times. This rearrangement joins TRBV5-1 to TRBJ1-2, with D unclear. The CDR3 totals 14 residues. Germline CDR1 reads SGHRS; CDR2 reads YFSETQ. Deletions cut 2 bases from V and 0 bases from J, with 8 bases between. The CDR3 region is CASSLQIANYGYTF. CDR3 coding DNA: TGCGCCAGCAGCTTACAGATAGCTAACTATGGCTACACCTTC.

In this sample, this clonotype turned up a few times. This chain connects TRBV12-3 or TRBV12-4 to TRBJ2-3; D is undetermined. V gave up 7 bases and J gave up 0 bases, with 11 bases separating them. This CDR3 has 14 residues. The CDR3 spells CASTILGSTDTQYF. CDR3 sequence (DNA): TGTGCCAGCACCATACTCGGGAGCACAGATACGCAGTATTTT.

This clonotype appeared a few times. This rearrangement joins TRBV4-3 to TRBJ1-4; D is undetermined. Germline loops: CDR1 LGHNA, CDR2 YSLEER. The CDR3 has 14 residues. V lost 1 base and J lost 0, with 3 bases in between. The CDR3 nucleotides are TGCGCCAGCAGCCAAGGAGCAACTAATGAAAAACTGTTTTTT. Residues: CASSQGATNEKLFF.

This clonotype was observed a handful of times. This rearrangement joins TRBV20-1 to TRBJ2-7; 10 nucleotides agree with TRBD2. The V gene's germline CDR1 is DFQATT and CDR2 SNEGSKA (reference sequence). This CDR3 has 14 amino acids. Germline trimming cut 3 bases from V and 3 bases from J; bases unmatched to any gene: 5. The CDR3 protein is CSASSLAGDYEQYF. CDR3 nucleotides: TGCAGTGCTAGTTCGCTAGCGGGGGACTACGAGCAGTACTTC.

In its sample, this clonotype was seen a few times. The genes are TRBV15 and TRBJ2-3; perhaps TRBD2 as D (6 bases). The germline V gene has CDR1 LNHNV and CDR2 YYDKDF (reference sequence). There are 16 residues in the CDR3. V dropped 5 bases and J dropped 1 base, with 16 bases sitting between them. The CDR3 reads CATSGGTSSRTDTQYF. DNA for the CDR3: TGTGCCACCAGCGGAGGAACTAGCTCCCGCACAGATACGCAGTATTTT. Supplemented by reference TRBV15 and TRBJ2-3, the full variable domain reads DAMVIQNPRYQVTQFGKPVTLSCSQTLNHNVMYWYQQKSSQAPKLLFHYYDKDFNNEADTPDNFQSRRPNTSFCFLDIRSPGLGDTAMYLCATSGGTSSRTDTQYFGPGTRLTVL.

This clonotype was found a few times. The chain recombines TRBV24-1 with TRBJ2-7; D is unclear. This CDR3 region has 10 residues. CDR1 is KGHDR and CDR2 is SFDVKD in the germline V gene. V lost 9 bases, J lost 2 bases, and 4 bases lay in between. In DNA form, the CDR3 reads TGTGCCACCGAAGCCTACGAGCAGTACTTC. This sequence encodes CATEAYEQYF.

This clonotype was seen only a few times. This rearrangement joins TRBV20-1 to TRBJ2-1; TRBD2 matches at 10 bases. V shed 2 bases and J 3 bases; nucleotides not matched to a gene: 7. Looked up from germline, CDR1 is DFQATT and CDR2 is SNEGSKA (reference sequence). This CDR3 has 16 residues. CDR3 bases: TGCAGTGCTAGAAAGGTACTAGCGGGATACTACAATGAGCAGTTCTTC. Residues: CSARKVLAGYYNEQFF.

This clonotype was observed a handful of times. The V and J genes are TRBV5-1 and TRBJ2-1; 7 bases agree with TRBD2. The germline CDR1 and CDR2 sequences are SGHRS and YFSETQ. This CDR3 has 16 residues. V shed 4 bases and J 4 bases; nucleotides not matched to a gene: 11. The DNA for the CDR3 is TGCGCCAGCAGCCCCTTTGGGGGGGGAAATTACAATGAGCAGTTCTTC. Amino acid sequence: CASSPFGGGNYNEQFF. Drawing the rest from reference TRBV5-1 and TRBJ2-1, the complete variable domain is KAGVTQTPRYLIKTRGQQVTLSCSPISGHRSVSWYQQTPGQGLQFLFEYFSETQRNKGNFPGRFSGRQFSNSRSEMNVSTLELGDSALYLCASSPFGGGNYNEQFFGPGTRLTVL.